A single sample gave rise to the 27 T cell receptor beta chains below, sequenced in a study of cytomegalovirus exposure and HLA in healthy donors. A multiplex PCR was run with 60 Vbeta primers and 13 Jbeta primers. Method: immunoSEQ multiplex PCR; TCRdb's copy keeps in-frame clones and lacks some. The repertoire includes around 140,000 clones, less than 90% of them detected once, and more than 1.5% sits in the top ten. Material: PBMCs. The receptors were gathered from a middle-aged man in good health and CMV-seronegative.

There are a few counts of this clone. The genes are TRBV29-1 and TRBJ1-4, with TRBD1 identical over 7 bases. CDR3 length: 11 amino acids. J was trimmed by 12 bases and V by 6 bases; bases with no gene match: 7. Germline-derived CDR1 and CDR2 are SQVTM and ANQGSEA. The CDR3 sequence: CSVARDSQLFF. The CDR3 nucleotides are TGCAGCGTCGCTCGGGACAGTCAACTGTTTTTT. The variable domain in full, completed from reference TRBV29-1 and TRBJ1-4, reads SAVISQKPSRDICQRGTSLTIQCQVDSQVTMMFWYRQQPGQSLTLIATANQGSEATYESGFVIDKFPISRPNLTFSTLTVSNMSPEDSSIYLCSVARDSQLFFGSGTQLSVL.

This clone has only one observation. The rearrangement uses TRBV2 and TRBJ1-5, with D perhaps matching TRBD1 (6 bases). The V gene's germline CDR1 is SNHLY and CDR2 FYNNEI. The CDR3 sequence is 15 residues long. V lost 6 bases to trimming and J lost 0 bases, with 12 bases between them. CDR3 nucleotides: TGTGCCAGCAGCGGAGGCAGGGGTAGCAATCAGCCCCAGCATTTT. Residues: CASSGGRGSNQPQHF.

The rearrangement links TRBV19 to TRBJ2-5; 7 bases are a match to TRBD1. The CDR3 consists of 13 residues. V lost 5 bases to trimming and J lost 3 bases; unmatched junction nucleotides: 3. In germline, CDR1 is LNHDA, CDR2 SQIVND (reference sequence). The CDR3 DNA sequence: TGTGCCAGTAGTCGGGACAGAAAAGAGACCCAGTACTTC. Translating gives CASSRDRKETQYF.

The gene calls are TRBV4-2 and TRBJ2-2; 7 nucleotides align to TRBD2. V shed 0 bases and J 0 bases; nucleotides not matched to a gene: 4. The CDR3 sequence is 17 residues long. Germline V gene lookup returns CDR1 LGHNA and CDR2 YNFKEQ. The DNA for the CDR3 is TGTGCCAGCAGCCAAGAAGGACTAGACGCGAACACCGGGGAGCTGTTTTTT. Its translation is CASSQEGLDANTGELFF.

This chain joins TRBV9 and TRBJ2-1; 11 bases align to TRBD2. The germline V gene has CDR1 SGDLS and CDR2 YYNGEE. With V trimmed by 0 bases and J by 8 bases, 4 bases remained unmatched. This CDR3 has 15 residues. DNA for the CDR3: TGTGCCAGCAGCGTAGAGGGACTAGCGGCAGATGAGCAGTTCTTC. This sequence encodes CASSVEGLAADEQFF.

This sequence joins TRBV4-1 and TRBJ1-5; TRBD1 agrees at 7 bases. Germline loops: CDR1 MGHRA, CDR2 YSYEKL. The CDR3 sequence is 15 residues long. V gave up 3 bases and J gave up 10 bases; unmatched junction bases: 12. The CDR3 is CASSQSMQGVLPQHF. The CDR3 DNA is TGCGCCAGCAGCCAGTCTATGCAGGGGGTCCTACCCCAGCATTTT.

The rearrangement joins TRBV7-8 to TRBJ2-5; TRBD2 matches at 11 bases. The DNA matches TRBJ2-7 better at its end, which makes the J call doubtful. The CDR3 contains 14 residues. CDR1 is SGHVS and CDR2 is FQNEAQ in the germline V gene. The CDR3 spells CASSVGLAGYEQYF. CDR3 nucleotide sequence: TGTGCCAGCAGCGTAGGACTAGCGGGCTACGAGCAGTACTTC.

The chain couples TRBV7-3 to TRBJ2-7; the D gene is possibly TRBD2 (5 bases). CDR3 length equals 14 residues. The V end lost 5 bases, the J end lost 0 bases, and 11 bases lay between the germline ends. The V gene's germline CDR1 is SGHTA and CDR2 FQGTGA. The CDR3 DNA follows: TGTGCCAGCAGCCCCCAAGGGAGCTCCTACGAGCAGTACTTC. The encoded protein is CASSPQGSSYEQYF.

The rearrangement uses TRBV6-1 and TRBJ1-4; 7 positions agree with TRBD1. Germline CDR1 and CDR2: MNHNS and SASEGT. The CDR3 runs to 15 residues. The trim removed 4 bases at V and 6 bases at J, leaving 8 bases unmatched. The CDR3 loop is CASSGGTARDEKLFF. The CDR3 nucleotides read TGTGCCAGCAGTGGGGGGACAGCCAGGGATGAAAAACTGTTTTTT.

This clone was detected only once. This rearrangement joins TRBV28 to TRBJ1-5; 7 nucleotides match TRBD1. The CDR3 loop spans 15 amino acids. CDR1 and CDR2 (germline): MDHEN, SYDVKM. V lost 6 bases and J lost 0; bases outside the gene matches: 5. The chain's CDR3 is CASRPQGYSNQPQHF. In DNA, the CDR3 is TGTGCCAGCAGGCCACAGGGGTATAGCAATCAGCCCCAGCATTTT.

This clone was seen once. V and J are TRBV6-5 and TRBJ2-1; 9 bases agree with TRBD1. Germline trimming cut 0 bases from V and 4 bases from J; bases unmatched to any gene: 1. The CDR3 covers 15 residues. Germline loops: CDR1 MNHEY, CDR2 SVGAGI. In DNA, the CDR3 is TGTGCCAGCAGTTACTCCGGGACAGGGTACAATGAGCAGTTCTTC. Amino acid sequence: CASSYSGTGYNEQFF.

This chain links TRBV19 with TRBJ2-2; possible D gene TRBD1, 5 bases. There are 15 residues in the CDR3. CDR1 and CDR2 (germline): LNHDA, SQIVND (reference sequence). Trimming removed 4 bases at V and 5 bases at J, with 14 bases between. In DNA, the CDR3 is TGTGCCAGTAGTACGGACATTTCGAGGACCGGGGAGCTGTTTTTT. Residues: CASSTDISRTGELFF.

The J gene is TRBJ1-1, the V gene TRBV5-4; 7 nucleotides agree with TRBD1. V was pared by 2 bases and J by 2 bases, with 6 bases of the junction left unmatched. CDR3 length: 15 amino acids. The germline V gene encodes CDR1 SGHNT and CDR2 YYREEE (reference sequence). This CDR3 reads CASSFPGTANTEAFF. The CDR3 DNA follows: TGTGCCAGCAGCTTCCCTGGGACAGCCAACACTGAAGCTTTCTTT.

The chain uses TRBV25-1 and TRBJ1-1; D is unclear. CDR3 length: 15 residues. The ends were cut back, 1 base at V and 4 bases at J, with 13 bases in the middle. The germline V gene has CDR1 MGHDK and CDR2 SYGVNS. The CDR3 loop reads CASSEFGSRGTEAFF. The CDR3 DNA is TGTGCCAGCAGTGAATTTGGCTCCCGGGGCACTGAAGCTTTCTTT.

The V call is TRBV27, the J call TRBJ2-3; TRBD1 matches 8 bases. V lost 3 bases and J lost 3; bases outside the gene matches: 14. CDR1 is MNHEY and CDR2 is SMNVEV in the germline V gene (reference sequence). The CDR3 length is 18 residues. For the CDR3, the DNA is TGTGCCAGCAGTTTCTTTTGGACCGGGACAGGCATAACAGATACGCAGTATTTT. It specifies CASSFFWTGTGITDTQYF.

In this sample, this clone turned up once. This CDR3 reads CASSYRGGLFGELFF. The CDR3 DNA follows: TGTGCCAGCAGCTACCGCGGGGGGCTATTCGGGGAGCTGTTTTTT. The chain uses TRBV14 and TRBJ2-2; 8 nucleotides line up with TRBD2. V was pared by 5 bases and J by 7 bases, with 9 bases of the junction left unmatched. Germline V lookup: CDR1 SGHDN, CDR2 FVKESK. This CDR3 comprises 15 residues.

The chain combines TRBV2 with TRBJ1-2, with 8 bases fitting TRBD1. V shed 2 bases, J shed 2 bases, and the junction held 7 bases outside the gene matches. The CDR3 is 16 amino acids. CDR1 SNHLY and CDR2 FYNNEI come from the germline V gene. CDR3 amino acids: CASSEQGALGNYGYTF. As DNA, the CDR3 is TGTGCCAGCAGTGAACAGGGGGCGCTTGGGAACTATGGCTACACCTTC.

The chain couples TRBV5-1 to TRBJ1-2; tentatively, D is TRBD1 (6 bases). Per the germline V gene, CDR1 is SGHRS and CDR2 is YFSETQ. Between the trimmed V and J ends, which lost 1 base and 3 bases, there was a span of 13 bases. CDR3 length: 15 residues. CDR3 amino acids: CASSLLAGVDYGYTF. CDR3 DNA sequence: TGCGCCAGCAGCTTGTTGGCAGGGGTGGACTATGGCTACACCTTC.

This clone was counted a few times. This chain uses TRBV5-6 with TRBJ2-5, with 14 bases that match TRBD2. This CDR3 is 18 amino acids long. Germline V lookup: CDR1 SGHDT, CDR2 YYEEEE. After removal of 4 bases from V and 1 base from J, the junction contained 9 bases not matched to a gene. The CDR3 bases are TGTGCCAGCAGCACTGGGTCGGGGACTAGCGGGAGCCAAGAGACCCAGTACTTC. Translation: CASSTGSGTSGSQETQYF.

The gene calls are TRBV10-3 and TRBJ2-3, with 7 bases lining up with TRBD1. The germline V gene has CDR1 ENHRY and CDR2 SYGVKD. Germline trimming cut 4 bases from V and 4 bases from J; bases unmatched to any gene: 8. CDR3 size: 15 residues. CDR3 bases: TGTGCCATCAGTGTCGGACAGGAACTCCCAGATACGCAGTATTTT. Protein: CAISVGQELPDTQYF.

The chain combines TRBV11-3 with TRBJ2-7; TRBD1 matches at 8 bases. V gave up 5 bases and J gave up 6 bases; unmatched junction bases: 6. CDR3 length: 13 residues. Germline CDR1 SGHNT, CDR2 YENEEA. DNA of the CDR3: TGTGCCAGCAGCCAATCGACAGGGGTCGAGCAGTACTTC. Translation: CASSQSTGVEQYF.

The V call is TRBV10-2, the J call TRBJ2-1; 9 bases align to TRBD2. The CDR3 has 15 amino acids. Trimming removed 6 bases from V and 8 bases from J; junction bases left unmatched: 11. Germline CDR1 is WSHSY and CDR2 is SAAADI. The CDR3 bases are TGCGCCAGCAGGCTGTTGGGCGGGAGGGCCGATGAGCAGTTCTTC. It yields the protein CASRLLGGRADEQFF.

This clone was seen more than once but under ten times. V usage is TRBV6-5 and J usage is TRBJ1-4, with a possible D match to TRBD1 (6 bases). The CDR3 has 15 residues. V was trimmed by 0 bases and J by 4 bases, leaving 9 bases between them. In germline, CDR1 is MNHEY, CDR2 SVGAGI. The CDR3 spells CASSYSTGNNEKLFF. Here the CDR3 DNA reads TGTGCCAGCAGTTACTCGACAGGAAATAATGAAAAACTGTTTTTT.

The chain's CDR3 is CASKRTGQYSYEQYF. CDR3 DNA: TGTGCCAGCAAACGCACAGGGCAATACTCCTACGAGCAGTACTTC. The chain has TRBV6-1 and TRBJ2-7; weak D call: TRBD1 (6 bases). CDR1 and CDR2 (germline): MNHNS, SASEGT. Trimming took 7 bases from V and 0 from J, leaving 16 bases between them. The CDR3 extends over 15 amino acids.

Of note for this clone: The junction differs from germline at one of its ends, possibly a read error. This CDR3 reads CTSSLAGDTEAFF. Here the CDR3 DNA reads TGCACCAGCAGCTTGGCCGGGGACACTGAAGCTTTCTTT. V gene TRBV5-1 combines with J gene TRBJ1-1, with D unclear. The CDR3 totals 13 residues. The germline gives CDR1 SGHRS, CDR2 YFSETQ.

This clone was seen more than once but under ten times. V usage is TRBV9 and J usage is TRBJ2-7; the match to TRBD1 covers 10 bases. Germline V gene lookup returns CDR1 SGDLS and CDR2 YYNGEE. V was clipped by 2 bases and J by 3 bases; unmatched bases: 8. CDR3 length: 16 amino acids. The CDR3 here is CASSVAGTGVVYEQYF. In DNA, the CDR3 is TGTGCCAGCAGCGTTGCCGGGACAGGGGTCGTCTACGAGCAGTACTTC.

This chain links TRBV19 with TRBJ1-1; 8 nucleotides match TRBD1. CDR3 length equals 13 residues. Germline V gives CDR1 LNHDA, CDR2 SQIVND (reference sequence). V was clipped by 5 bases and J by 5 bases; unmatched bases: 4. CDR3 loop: CASSATGGTEAFF. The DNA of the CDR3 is TGTGCCAGTAGTGCTACAGGGGGTACTGAAGCTTTCTTT.